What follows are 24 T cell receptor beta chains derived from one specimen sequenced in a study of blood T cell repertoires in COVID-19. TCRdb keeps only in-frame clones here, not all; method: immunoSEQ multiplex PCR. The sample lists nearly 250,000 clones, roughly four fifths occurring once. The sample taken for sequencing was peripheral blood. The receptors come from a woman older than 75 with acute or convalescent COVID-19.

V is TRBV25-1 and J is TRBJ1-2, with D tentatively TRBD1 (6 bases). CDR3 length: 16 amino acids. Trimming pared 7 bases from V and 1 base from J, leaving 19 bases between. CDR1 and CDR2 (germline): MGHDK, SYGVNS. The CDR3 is CASTGGWGLDNYGYTF. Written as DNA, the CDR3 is TGTGCCAGCACTGGCGGCTGGGGGCTTGATAACTATGGCTACACCTTC.

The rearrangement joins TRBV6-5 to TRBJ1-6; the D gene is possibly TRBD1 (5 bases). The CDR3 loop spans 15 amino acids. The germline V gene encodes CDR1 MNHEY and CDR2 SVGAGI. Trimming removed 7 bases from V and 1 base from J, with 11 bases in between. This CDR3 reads CASTTGGSYNSPLHF. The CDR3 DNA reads TGTGCCAGCACCACGGGGGGGTCCTATAATTCACCCCTCCACTTT.

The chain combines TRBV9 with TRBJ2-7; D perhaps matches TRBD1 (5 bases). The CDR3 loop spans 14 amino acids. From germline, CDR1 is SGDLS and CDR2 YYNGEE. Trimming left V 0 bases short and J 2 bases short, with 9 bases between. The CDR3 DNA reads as TGTGCCAGCAGCGTAGGATCAGGGACCTACGAGCAGTACTTC. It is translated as CASSVGSGTYEQYF.

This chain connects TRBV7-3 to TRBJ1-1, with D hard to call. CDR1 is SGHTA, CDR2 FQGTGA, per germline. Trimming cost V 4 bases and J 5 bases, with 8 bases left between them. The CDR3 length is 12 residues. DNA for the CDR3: TGTGCCAGCAGCTCAAGAGGGACTGAAGCTTTCTTT. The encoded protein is CASSSRGTEAFF.

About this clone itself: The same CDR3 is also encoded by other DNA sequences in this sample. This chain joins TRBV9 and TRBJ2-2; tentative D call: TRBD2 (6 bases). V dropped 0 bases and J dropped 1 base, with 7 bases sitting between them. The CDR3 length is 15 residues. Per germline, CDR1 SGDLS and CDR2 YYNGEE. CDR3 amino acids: CASSVAGGNTGELFF. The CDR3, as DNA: TGTGCCAGCAGCGTAGCCGGGGGGAACACCGGGGAGCTGTTTTTT.

DNA of the CDR3: TGTGCCATCAGTGAGGAAGGGGACAGGGGGTGGGGGCAGCCCCAGCATTTT. It translates to CAISEEGDRGWGQPQHF. The genes are TRBV10-3 and TRBJ1-5, with 11 bases lining up with TRBD1. The CDR3 is 17 residues long. Germline CDR1 ENHRY, CDR2 SYGVKD. Unmatched junction bases numbered 10, after V lost 2 bases and J lost 7 bases.

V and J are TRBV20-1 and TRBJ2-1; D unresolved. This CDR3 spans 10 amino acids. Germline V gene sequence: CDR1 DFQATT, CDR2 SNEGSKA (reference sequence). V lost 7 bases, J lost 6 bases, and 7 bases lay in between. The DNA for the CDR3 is TGCAGTGTCCCCCTCAATGAGCAGTTCTTC. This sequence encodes CSVPLNEQFF.

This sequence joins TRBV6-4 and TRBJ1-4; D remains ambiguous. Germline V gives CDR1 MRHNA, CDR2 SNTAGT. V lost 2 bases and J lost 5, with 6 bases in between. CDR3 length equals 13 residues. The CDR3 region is CASSDRENEKLFF. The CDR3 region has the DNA TGTGCCAGCAGTGACAGGGAGAATGAAAAACTGTTTTTT.

The CDR3 bases are TGTGCCAGCAGGGGAGAGGGTGGCGGGGAGCTGTTTTTT. This codes for CASRGEGGGELFF. The chain has TRBV7-3 and TRBJ2-2; perhaps TRBD2 as D (5 bases). CDR1 is SGHTA and CDR2 is FQGTGA in the germline V gene. The CDR3 is 13 amino acids. Trimming cost V 6 bases and J 7 bases, with 12 bases left between them.

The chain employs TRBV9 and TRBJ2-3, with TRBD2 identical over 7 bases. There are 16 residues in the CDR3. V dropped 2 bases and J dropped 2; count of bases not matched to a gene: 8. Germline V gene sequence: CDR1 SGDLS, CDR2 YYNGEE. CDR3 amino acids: CASSVLSGGDTDTQYF. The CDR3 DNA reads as TGTGCCAGCAGCGTGTTGTCGGGGGGAGACACAGATACGCAGTATTTT.

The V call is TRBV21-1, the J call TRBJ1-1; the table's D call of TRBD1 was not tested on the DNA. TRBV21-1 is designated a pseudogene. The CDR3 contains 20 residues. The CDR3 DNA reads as TGTGCCAGCAGCAAAGCGGTTTGTATCGGGACAGGGTTTCGGAACACTGAAGCTTTCTTT. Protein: CASSKAVCIGTGFRNTEAFF.

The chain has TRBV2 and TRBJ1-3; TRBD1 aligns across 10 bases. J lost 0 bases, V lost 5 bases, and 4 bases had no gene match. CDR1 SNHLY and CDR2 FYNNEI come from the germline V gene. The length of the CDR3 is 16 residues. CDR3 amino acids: CASSRQGASSGNTIYF. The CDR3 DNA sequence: TGTGCCAGCAGTCGACAGGGGGCCAGCTCTGGAAACACCATATATTTT.

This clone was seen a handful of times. The CDR3 coding sequence is TGTGCCAGCAGCTTAGGTTGGGGCGGCAGTACCTACGAGCAGTACTTC. Encoded protein: CASSLGWGGSTYEQYF. The V and J genes are TRBV11-3 and TRBJ2-7, with D perhaps matching TRBD1 (5 bases). Germline values: CDR1 SGHNT, CDR2 YENEEA. The germline V and J ends were trimmed by 1 base and 2 bases, with 15 bases remaining between them. The CDR3 sequence is 16 residues long.

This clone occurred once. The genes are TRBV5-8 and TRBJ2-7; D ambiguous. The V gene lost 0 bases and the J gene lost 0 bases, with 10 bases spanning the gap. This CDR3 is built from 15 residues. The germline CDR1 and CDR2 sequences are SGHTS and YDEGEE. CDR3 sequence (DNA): TGTGCCAGCAGCTTGGGTCAGGTGACCTCCTACGAGCAGTACTTC. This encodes CASSLGQVTSYEQYF.

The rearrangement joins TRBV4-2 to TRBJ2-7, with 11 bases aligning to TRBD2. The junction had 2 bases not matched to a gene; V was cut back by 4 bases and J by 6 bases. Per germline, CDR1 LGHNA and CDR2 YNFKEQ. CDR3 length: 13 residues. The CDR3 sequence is CASSPGLAGEQYF. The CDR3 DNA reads TGTGCCAGCAGCCCAGGACTAGCGGGCGAGCAGTACTTC.

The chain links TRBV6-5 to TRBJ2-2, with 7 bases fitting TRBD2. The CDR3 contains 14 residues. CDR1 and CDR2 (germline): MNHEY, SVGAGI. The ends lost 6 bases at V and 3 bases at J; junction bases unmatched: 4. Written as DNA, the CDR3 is TGTGCCAGCAGCCTACTAGCGCACACCGGGGAGCTGTTTTTT. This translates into CASSLLAHTGELFF.

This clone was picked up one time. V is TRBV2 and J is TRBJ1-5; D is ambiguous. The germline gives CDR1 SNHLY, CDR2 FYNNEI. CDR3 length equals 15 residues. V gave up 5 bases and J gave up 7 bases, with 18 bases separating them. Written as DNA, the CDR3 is TGTGCCAGCAGTACTACGCGGGGTGTTGGGCAGCCCCAGCATTTT. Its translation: CASSTTRGVGQPQHF.

CDR3 in amino acids: CASSQGRGGSYNEQFF. The CDR3 bases are TGTGCCAGCAGCCAAGGCCGCGGGGGATCCTACAATGAGCAGTTCTTC. The chain couples TRBV3-1 (or the pseudogene TRBV3-2) to TRBJ2-1; 7 bases match TRBD2. V was clipped by 1 base and J by 1 base; unmatched bases: 4. CDR1 and CDR2 from the germline V gene are LGHDT and YNNKEL (reference sequence). The CDR3 is 16 residues long.

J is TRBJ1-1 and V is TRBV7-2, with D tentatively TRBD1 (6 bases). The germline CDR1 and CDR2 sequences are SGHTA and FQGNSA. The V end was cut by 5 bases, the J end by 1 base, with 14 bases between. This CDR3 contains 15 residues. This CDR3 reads CASSVFRGENTEAFF. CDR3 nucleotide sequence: TGTGCCAGCAGCGTATTCAGGGGCGAGAACACTGAAGCTTTCTTT. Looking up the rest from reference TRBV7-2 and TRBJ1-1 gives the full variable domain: GAGVSQSPSNKVTEKGKDVELRCDPISGHTALYWYRQSLGQGLEFLIYFQGNSAPDKSGLPSDRFSAERTGGSVSTLTIQRTQQEDSAVYLCASSVFRGENTEAFFGQGTRLTVV.

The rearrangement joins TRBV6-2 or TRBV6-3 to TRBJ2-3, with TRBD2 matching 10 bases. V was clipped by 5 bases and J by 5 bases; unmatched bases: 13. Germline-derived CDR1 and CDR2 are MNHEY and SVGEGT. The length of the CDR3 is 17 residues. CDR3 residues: CASSGPASGGREDTQYF. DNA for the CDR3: TGTGCCAGCAGTGGGCCTGCTAGCGGGGGACGTGAAGATACGCAGTATTTT.

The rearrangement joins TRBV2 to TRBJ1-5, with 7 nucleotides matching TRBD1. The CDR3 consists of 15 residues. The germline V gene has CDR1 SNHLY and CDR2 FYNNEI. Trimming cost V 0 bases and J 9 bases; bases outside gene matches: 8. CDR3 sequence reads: CASSEAPGGRRPQHF. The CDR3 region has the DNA TGTGCCAGCAGTGAAGCGCCAGGGGGAAGACGGCCCCAGCATTTT.

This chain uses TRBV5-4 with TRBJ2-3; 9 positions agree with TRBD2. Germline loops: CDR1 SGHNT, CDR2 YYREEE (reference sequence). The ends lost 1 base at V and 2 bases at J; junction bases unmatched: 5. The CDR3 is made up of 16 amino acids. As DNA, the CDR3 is TGTGCCAGCAGCTTGATCGGCGGGGGGGTCACAGATACGCAGTATTTT. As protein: CASSLIGGGVTDTQYF.

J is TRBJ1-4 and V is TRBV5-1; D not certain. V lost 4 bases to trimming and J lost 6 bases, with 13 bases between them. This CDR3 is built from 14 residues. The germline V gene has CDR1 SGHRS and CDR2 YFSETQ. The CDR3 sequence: CASSIRGSYEKLFF. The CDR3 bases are TGCGCCAGCAGCATCCGGGGTTCTTATGAAAAACTGTTTTTT. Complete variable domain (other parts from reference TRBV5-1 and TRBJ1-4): KAGVTQTPRYLIKTRGQQVTLSCSPISGHRSVSWYQQTPGQGLQFLFEYFSETQRNKGNFPGRFSGRQFSNSRSEMNVSTLELGDSALYLCASSIRGSYEKLFFGSGTQLSVL.

The CDR3 sequence: CASSYQLREGLSTDTQYF. In DNA, the CDR3 is TGTGCCAGCAGTTACCAGTTGCGGGAGGGCCTTAGCACAGATACGCAGTATTTT. The chain combines TRBV6-2 or TRBV6-3 with TRBJ2-3, with 9 nucleotides matching TRBD2. Losses at the gene ends were 2 bases for V and 0 bases for J; bases not matched to a gene: 9. Germline CDR1 reads MNHEY; CDR2 reads SVGEGT. The CDR3 spans 18 residues.